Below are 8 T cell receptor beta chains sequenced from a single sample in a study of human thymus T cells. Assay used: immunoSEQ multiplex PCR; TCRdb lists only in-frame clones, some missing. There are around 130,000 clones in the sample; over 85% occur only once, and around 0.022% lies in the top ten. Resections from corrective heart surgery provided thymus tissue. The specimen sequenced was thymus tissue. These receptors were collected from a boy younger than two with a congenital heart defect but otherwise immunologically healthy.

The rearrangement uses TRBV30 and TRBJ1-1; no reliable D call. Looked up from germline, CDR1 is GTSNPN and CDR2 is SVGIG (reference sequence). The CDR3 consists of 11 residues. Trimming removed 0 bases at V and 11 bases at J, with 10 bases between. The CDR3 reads CAWSVWPRAFF. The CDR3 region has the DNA TGTGCCTGGAGTGTCTGGCCTAGGGCTTTCTTT.

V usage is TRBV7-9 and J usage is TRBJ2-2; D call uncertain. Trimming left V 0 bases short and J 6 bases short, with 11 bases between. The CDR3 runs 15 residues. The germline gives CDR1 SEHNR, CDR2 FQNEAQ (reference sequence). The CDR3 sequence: CASSLAVQSSGELFF. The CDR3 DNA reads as TGTGCCAGCAGCTTAGCGGTGCAGAGTTCCGGGGAGCTGTTTTTT.

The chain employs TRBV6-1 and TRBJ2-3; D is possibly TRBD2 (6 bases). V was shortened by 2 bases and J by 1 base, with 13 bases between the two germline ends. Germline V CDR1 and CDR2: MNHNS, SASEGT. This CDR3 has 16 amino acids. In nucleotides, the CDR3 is TGTGCCAGCAGTGAATGCCCCCGGGGGTGCACAGATACGCAGTATTTT. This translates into CASSECPRGCTDTQYF.

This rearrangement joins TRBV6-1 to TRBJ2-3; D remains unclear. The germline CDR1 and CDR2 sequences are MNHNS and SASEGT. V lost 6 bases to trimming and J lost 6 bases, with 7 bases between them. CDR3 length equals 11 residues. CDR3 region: CASSQSDTQYF. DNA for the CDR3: TGTGCCAGCAGCCAGTCGGATACGCAGTATTTT.

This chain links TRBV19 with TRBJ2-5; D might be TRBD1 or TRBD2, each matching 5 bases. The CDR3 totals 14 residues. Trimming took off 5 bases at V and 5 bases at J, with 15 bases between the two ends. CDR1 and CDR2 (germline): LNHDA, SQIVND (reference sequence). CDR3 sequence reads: CASSSPGRQETQYF. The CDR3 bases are TGTGCCAGTAGTTCCCCGGGGCGTCAGGAGACCCAGTACTTC.

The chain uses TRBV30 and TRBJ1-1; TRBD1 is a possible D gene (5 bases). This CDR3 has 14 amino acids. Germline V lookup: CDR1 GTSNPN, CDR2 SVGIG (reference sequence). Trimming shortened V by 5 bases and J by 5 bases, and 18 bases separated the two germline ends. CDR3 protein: CAWARQGRRTEAFF. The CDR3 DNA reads TGTGCCTGGGCGCGGCAGGGAAGAAGGACTGAAGCTTTCTTT.

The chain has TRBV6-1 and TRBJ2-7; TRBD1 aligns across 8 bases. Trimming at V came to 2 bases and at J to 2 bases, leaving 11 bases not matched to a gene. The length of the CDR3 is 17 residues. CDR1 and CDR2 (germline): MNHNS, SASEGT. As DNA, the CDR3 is TGTGCCAGCAGTGAAATCTCCCCGGGACAGGACCCCTACGAGCAGTACTTC. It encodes CASSEISPGQDPYEQYF.

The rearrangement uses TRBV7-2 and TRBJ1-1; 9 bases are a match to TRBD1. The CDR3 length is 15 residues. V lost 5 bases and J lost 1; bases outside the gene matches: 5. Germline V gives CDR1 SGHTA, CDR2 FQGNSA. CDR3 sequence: CASSARQGGNTEAFF. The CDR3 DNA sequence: TGTGCCAGCAGCGCGCGACAGGGGGGGAACACTGAAGCTTTCTTT.